The 7 T cell receptor beta chains given below trace back to one sample, sequenced in a study of response to subunit inactivated influenza vaccine. TCRdb reprocessed the RT-PCR reads via MiXCR and lists one record per CDR3 protein. Of over 800,000 distinct CDR3 sequences listed, about 20% are singletons. The material sequenced was PBMCs from blood, taken about 5 days after vaccination. The receptors derive from a man aged 50-59 years who received an inactivated influenza vaccine.

The genes are TRBV12-3 or TRBV12-4 and TRBJ2-2; 10 bases line up with TRBD1. The CDR3 extends over 16 amino acids. Trimming took 1 base from V and 7 from J; bases not matched to a gene: 6. CDR3 residues: CASSLGPGQGRGELFF. The DNA of the CDR3 is TGTGCCAGCAGTTTAGGGCCGGGACAGGGGCGCGGGGAGCTGTTTTTT.

The rearrangement uses TRBV12-3 or TRBV12-4 and TRBJ2-1, with 7 bases that match TRBD1. This CDR3 contains 15 residues. V shed 5 bases and J 3 bases; nucleotides not matched to a gene: 7. The CDR3 is CASSPAGTVYNEQFF. In DNA, the CDR3 is TGTGCCAGCAGTCCCGCAGGGACAGTCTACAATGAGCAGTTCTTC.

The chain employs TRBV20-1 and TRBJ2-2; D remains ambiguous. The germline gives CDR1 DFQATT, CDR2 SNEGSKA (reference sequence). V was cut by 3 bases and J by 4 bases, with 15 bases left in between. The CDR3 is 15 residues long. Here the CDR3 DNA reads TGCAGTGCTAGTGGCGAGCCGAGGTCCACCGGGGAGCTGTTTTTT. This sequence encodes CSASGEPRSTGELFF.

This chain connects TRBV11-2 to TRBJ2-3, with D maybe TRBD2 (5 bases). V gave up 5 bases and J gave up 6 bases, with 12 bases separating them. CDR1 and CDR2 from the germline V gene are SGHAT and FQNNGV. The CDR3 runs 13 residues. CDR3 sequence reads: CASSPGMADTQYF. CDR3 nucleotides: TGTGCCAGCAGCCCCGGGATGGCCGATACGCAGTATTTT.

The chain recombines TRBV10-3 with TRBJ2-7; 8 nucleotides match TRBD1. The ends lost 3 bases at V and 6 bases at J; junction bases unmatched: 10. Germline assignment: CDR1 ENHRY and CDR2 SYGVKD. The CDR3 spans 15 residues. In nucleotides, the CDR3 is TGTGCCATCAGTGATTCCAGGACAGGGTACCTCGAGCAGTACTTC. Translating gives CAISDSRTGYLEQYF.

This clonotype came up a few times. The chain has TRBV10-3 and TRBJ2-6; D perhaps matches TRBD2 (6 bases). CDR1 is ENHRY, CDR2 SYGVKD, per germline. Trimming left V 2 bases short and J 0 bases short, with 14 bases between. The CDR3 loop spans 18 amino acids. CDR3: CAISEAPGRISGANVLTF. Here the CDR3 DNA reads TGTGCCATCAGTGAGGCCCCAGGGAGGATCTCTGGGGCCAACGTCCTGACTTTC.

This clonotype was found many times. The genes are TRBV5-1 and TRBJ2-1, with D possibly matching TRBD1 (6 bases). The V and J ends lost 4 bases and 0 bases respectively, with 14 bases between them. Germline V gives CDR1 SGHRS, CDR2 YFSETQ. The CDR3 extends over 16 amino acids. In DNA form, the CDR3 reads TGCGCCAGCAGCCTACAGGGTCTGAGCTCCTACAATGAGCAGTTCTTC. It is translated as CASSLQGLSSYNEQFF.